These 29 T cell receptor beta chains were all obtained from the same sample, sequenced in a study of technical replicates of blood from a handful of donors. The data were produced by immunoSEQ multiplex PCR, yet TCRdb's version contains in-frame clones alone and is incomplete. The sample has about 80,000 clones, approximately 97% seen once. Sequenced input: T cells isolated from PBMCs. Receptors were obtained from a human donor in good health.

This CDR3 is CASSLDWLGLAGDYEQFF. The DNA for the CDR3 is TGTGCCAGCAGCTTAGATTGGTTAGGACTAGCGGGAGACTATGAGCAGTTCTTC. The rearrangement links TRBV7-9 to TRBJ2-1, with 13 bases that match TRBD2. Germline V gives CDR1 SEHNR, CDR2 FQNEAQ (reference sequence). The CDR3 has 18 amino acids. J was trimmed by 8 bases and V by 1 base; bases with no gene match: 11.

The V and J genes are TRBV28 and TRBJ1-6, with TRBD1 matching 8 bases. The CDR3 has 16 residues. J gave up 0 bases and V 5 bases, and 3 bases lay outside the gene matches. Germline-derived CDR1 and CDR2 are MDHEN and SYDVKM. The CDR3 is CASSPGGASYNSPLHF. As DNA, the CDR3 is TGTGCCAGCAGTCCAGGGGGCGCCTCCTATAATTCACCCCTCCACTTT.

J is TRBJ2-1 and V is TRBV5-6, with D possibly TRBD2 on 6 matching bases. This CDR3 is 17 amino acids long. Germline V gives CDR1 SGHDT, CDR2 YYEEEE. Trimming pared 2 bases from V and 2 bases from J, leaving 17 bases between. The CDR3 region is CASSLPSGAPTYNEQFF. CDR3 bases: TGTGCCAGCAGCTTACCTTCGGGAGCGCCTACCTACAATGAGCAGTTCTTC.

The rearrangement joins TRBV5-1 to TRBJ1-1; 9 nucleotides agree with TRBD1. Per germline, CDR1 SGHRS and CDR2 YFSETQ. The V gene end was trimmed by 4 bases and the J gene end by 5 bases; junction bases not matched to a gene: 6. This CDR3 region has 14 residues. The CDR3 bases are TGCGCCAGCAGCGGGGACAGGGTAGGAACTGAAGCTTTCTTT. Protein: CASSGDRVGTEAFF.

The genes are TRBV6-6 and TRBJ1-4; 8 nucleotides align to TRBD1. Germline V lookup: CDR1 MNHNY, CDR2 SVGAGI (reference sequence). There are 13 residues in the CDR3. Trimming at V came to 7 bases and at J to 6 bases, leaving 4 bases not matched to a gene. Here the CDR3 reads CASKRQGYEKLFF. The CDR3 DNA sequence: TGTGCCAGCAAAAGACAGGGGTATGAAAAACTGTTTTTT.

This chain connects TRBV29-1 to TRBJ2-7; TRBD2 might be the D (6 bases). The length of the CDR3 is 13 residues. V lost 6 bases to trimming and J lost 4 bases, with 16 bases between them. Germline V gives CDR1 SQVTM, CDR2 ANQGSEA. Here the CDR3 reads CSVPSGRDYEQYF. As DNA, the CDR3 is TGCAGCGTCCCATCCGGGAGAGATTACGAGCAGTACTTC.

The chain is built from TRBV5-5 and TRBJ1-2, with D unclear. CDR1 and CDR2 (germline): SGHKS, YYEKEE (reference sequence). V was clipped by 4 bases and J by 13 bases, with 14 bases between them. The length of the CDR3 is 11 residues. The CDR3 nucleotides are TGTGCCAGCAGCACGAGGGAGGTGAGCACCTTC. It codes for CASSTREVSTF.

The V call is TRBV15, the J call TRBJ2-1, with D tentatively TRBD2 (6 bases). From germline, CDR1 is LNHNV and CDR2 YYDKDF (reference sequence). The CDR3 is made up of 15 amino acids. V lost 5 bases and J lost 2, with 13 bases in between. DNA for the CDR3: TGTGCCACCAGCCGGGGGTGGGGAACCTACAATGAGCAGTTCTTC. Protein: CATSRGWGTYNEQFF.

This clone has just one count. The chain couples TRBV15 to TRBJ2-7, with 7 bases that match TRBD1. The CDR3 runs 15 residues. The germline CDR1 and CDR2 sequences are LNHNV and YYDKDF (reference sequence). With V trimmed by 1 base and J by 3 bases, 6 bases remained unmatched. The CDR3 DNA reads TGTGCCACCAGCAGAGCTAGGGACAGAGACTACGAGCAGTACTTC. It is translated as CATSRARDRDYEQYF.

The chain has TRBV2 and TRBJ2-1; 12 bases line up with TRBD2. Germline V gene lookup returns CDR1 SNHLY and CDR2 FYNNEI. V lost 8 bases and J lost 3; bases outside the gene matches: 8. The CDR3 has 16 residues. CDR3 sequence: CASLPTGLAGYNEQFF. The CDR3, as DNA: TGTGCCAGCCTGCCTACGGGACTAGCGGGCTACAATGAGCAGTTCTTC.

V usage is TRBV6-1 and J usage is TRBJ2-7; TRBD1 matches 7 bases. CDR1 and CDR2 (germline): MNHNS, SASEGT. Losses at the gene ends were 6 bases for V and 5 bases for J; bases not matched to a gene: 13. This CDR3 comprises 15 residues. This CDR3 is CASRMSGTDSNEQYF. CDR3 in DNA: TGTGCCAGCAGGATGTCCGGGACAGATTCCAACGAGCAGTACTTC.

This clone has only one observation. The J gene is TRBJ1-1, the V gene TRBV29-1, with TRBD1 as a possible D gene (6 bases). CDR3 length: 12 amino acids. V dropped 7 bases and J dropped 1 base, with 10 bases sitting between them. CDR1 SQVTM and CDR2 ANQGSEA come from the germline V gene. In nucleotides, the CDR3 is TGCAGCGGTGGACAGAGGAACACTGAAGCTTTCTTT. Encoded protein: CSGGQRNTEAFF.

J is TRBJ2-3 and V is TRBV10-3; no firm D call. Per the germline V gene, CDR1 is ENHRY and CDR2 is SYGVKD. The CDR3 is 13 amino acids. V was pared by 0 bases and J by 4 bases, with 5 bases between. The DNA of the CDR3 is TGTGCCATCAGTGAGTCTCGTGCAGATACGCAGTATTTT. Translated: CAISESRADTQYF.

The chain joins TRBV6-1 to TRBJ1-1; D is perhaps TRBD1 (5 bases). Germline V CDR1 and CDR2: MNHNS, SASEGT. The V gene lost 5 bases and the J gene lost 5 bases, with 18 bases spanning the gap. The CDR3 is 15 residues long. The CDR3 DNA sequence: TGTGCCAGCAGTTTCAATTGGGGGGGTCGGACTGAAGCTTTCTTT. This encodes CASSFNWGGRTEAFF.

The chain is built from TRBV6-1 and TRBJ1-5, with D possibly being TRBD1 (5 bases). Looked up from germline, CDR1 is MNHNS and CDR2 is SASEGT. V gave up 3 bases and J gave up 2 bases, with 8 bases separating them. CDR3 size: 14 residues. CDR3 sequence: CASSDLQGNQPQHF. CDR3 sequence (DNA): TGTGCCAGCAGTGATTTACAGGGCAATCAGCCCCAGCATTTT.

The gene calls are TRBV28 and TRBJ2-5; possible D gene TRBD2, 7 bases. In germline, CDR1 is MDHEN, CDR2 SYDVKM. The V end was cut by 8 bases, the J end by 2 bases, with 12 bases between. The CDR3 consists of 13 residues. CDR3 residues: CASGLDRQETQYF. In DNA form, the CDR3 reads TGTGCCAGCGGACTAGACAGGCAAGAGACCCAGTACTTC.

This clone has just a few counts. The gene calls are TRBV28 and TRBJ1-1; TRBD1 might be the D (5 bases). With 8 bases removed from V and 3 bases from J, the gap between germline ends came to 10 bases. The CDR3 contains 12 residues. Germline values: CDR1 MDHEN, CDR2 SYDVKM. The CDR3 reads CASLDSYTEAFF. In nucleotides, the CDR3 is TGTGCCAGCCTCGACAGTTACACTGAAGCTTTCTTT.

This chain links TRBV18 with TRBJ1-5; 7 nucleotides align to TRBD1. The CDR3 runs to 16 residues. J lost 6 bases, V lost 3 bases, and 11 bases had no gene match. The germline V gene has CDR1 KGHSH and CDR2 LQKENI. CDR3 in DNA: TGTGCCAGCTCACCGGAGGGCGACAGGGTGGGTCAGCCCCAGCATTTT. Translating gives CASSPEGDRVGQPQHF.

The chain joins TRBV10-2 to TRBJ2-7; 10 positions match TRBD2. V was pared by 5 bases and J by 5 bases, with 9 bases of the junction left unmatched. Germline CDR1 is WSHSY and CDR2 is SAAADI. This CDR3 contains 15 residues. CDR3 in DNA: TGCGCCAGCAGTCACCTAGCGGGAGAGGGCAACGAGCAGTACTTC. The encoded protein is CASSHLAGEGNEQYF.

The rearrangement uses TRBV6-1 and TRBJ2-7, with TRBD1 identical over 7 bases. Trimming removed 4 bases from V and 3 bases from J; junction bases left unmatched: 9. Germline V CDR1 and CDR2: MNHNS, SASEGT. This CDR3 contains 15 residues. CDR3 residues: CASSATGQVYYEQYF. The DNA for the CDR3 is TGTGCCAGCAGTGCCACCGGACAGGTCTACTACGAGCAGTACTTC.

The chain joins TRBV2 to TRBJ1-4, with D perhaps TRBD1 (5 bases). The CDR3 covers 13 residues. V gave up 4 bases and J gave up 11 bases, with 14 bases separating them. The V gene's germline CDR1 is SNHLY and CDR2 FYNNEI. CDR3: CASSVTGGEKLFF. The CDR3 region has the DNA TGTGCCAGCAGTGTAACTGGGGGGGAGAAACTGTTTTTT.

This clone was observed a single time. The V and J genes are TRBV7-9 and TRBJ2-5; 8 nucleotides agree with TRBD2. From germline, CDR1 is SEHNR and CDR2 FQNEAQ (reference sequence). This CDR3 is built from 17 residues. The V segment lost 7 bases and the J segment 1 base; nucleotides outside the gene matches: 14. The CDR3 region has the DNA TGTGCCAGCACCCCTCAGCGGGAGTCCTTCCGCCAAGAGACCCAGTACTTC. It yields the protein CASTPQRESFRQETQYF.

The genes are TRBV4-2 and TRBJ2-5; 9 bases agree with TRBD2. J gave up 3 bases and V 0 bases, and 5 bases lay outside the gene matches. CDR1 and CDR2 from the germline V gene are LGHNA and YNFKEQ. The CDR3 is made up of 16 amino acids. CDR3 loop: CASSQDGGRDEETQYF. The DNA for the CDR3 is TGTGCCAGCAGCCAAGATGGCGGGAGGGATGAAGAGACCCAGTACTTC.

This clone has only one observation. The chain joins TRBV7-8 to TRBJ1-1; 10 bases line up with TRBD1. Trimming removed 4 bases from V and 4 bases from J; junction bases left unmatched: 6. The CDR3 consists of 15 residues. CDR1 SGHVS and CDR2 FQNEAQ come from the germline V gene. The CDR3 DNA reads TGTGCCAGCAGCTCTCCCTGGACAGGGGGCACTGAAGCTTTCTTT. The encoded protein is CASSSPWTGGTEAFF.

CDR3 region: CASGLVLSGQGENYGYTF. The CDR3 DNA reads as TGTGCTAGTGGTTTGGTACTGAGTGGGCAGGGGGAGAACTATGGCTACACCTTC. V is TRBV12-5 and J is TRBJ1-2; 7 positions match TRBD1. The germline CDR1 and CDR2 sequences are LGHNT and FRNRAP. The trim removed 0 bases at V and 2 bases at J, leaving 12 bases unmatched. CDR3 length: 18 residues.

The chain combines TRBV11-3 with TRBJ1-2; a weak D match, TRBD1 (5 bases). Germline V gives CDR1 SGHNT, CDR2 YENEEA. V dropped 5 bases and J dropped 3 bases, with 13 bases sitting between them. The CDR3 is made up of 14 amino acids. CDR3 coding DNA: TGTGCCAGCAGCCCCCGGGGAGGGGACTATGGCTACACCTTC. Protein sequence: CASSPRGGDYGYTF.

The rearrangement links TRBV5-1 to TRBJ1-2; weak D call: TRBD1 (6 bases). V lost 0 bases to trimming and J lost 2 bases, with 14 bases between them. The CDR3 totals 16 residues. Germline CDR1 reads SGHRS; CDR2 reads YFSETQ. CDR3 coding DNA: TGCGCCAGCAGCTTGGTCCTGGGGGCGACGAACTATGGCTACACCTTC. Residues: CASSLVLGATNYGYTF.

The chain joins TRBV29-1 to TRBJ2-6; D is possibly TRBD1 (7 bases). The germline gives CDR1 SQVTM, CDR2 ANQGSEA. The CDR3 sequence is 15 residues long. V was pared by 6 bases and J by 4 bases, with 16 bases between. DNA of the CDR3: TGCAGCGTCGGGACTGTCAGGGGGGGGGCCAACGTCCTGACTTTC. Translating gives CSVGTVRGGANVLTF.

The chain carries TRBV11-3 and TRBJ2-3; 8 bases are shared with TRBD2. This CDR3 spans 16 amino acids. Trimming at V came to 1 base and at J to 0 bases, leaving 3 bases not matched to a gene. The germline gives CDR1 SGHNT, CDR2 YENEEA. The CDR3 DNA is TGTGCCAGCAGCTTAGGTAAGCGGGAGAGCACAGATACGCAGTATTTT. Amino acid sequence: CASSLGKRESTDTQYF. Filled out from reference TRBV11-3 and TRBJ2-3, the complete variable domain reads EAGVVQSPRYKIIEKKQPVAFWCNPISGHNTLYWYLQNLGQGPELLIRYENEEAVDDSQLPKDRFSAERLKGVDSTLKIQPAELGDSAVYLCASSLGKRESTDTQYFGPGTRLTVL.